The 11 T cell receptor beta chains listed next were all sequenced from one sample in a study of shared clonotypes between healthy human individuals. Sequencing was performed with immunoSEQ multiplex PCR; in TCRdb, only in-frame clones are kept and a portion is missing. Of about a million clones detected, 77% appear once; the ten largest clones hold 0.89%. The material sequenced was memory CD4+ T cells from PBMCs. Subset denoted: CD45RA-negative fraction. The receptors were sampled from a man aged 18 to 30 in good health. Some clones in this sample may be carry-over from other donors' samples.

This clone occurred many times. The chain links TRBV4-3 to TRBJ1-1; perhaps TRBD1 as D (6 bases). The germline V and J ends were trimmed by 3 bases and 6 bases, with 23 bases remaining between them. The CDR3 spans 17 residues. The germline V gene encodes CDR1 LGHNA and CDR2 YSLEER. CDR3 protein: CASSQAQGPGIGPEAFF. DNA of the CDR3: TGCGCCAGCAGCCAGGCACAGGGTCCGGGGATCGGACCTGAAGCTTTCTTT.

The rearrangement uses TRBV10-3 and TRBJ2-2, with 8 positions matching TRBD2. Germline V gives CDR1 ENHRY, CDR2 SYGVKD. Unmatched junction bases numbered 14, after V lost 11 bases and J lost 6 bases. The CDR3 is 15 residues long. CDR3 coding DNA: TGTGCCGCCCGACCGTCCGGGAGGGCTGCCGGGGAGCTGTTTTTT. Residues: CAARPSGRAAGELFF.

CDR3 sequence: CASSGQGPGQVNEQFF. CDR3 bases: TGTGCCAGCAGCGGTCAAGGCCCGGGACAGGTGAATGAGCAGTTCTTC. The rearrangement joins TRBV7-3 to TRBJ2-1; 8 bases are a match to TRBD1. CDR1 is SGHTA and CDR2 is FQGTGA in the germline V gene. The trim removed 5 bases at V and 7 bases at J, leaving 13 bases unmatched. The CDR3 covers 16 residues.

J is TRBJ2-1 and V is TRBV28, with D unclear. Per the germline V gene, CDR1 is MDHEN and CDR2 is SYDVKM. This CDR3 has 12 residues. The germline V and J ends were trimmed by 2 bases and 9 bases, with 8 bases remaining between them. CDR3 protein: CASSLTYGEQFF. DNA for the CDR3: TGTGCCAGCAGTTTAACCTACGGTGAGCAGTTCTTC.

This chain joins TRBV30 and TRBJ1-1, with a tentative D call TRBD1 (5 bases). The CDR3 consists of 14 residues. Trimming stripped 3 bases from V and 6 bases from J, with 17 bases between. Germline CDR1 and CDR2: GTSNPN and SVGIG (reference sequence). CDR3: CAWRFGTRFAEAFF. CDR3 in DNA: TGTGCCTGGAGATTCGGGACTCGCTTCGCTGAAGCTTTCTTT.

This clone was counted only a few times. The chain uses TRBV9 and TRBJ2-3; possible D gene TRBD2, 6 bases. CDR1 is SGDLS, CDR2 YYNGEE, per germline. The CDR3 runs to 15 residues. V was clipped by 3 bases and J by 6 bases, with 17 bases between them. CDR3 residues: CASSALGGGRDTQYF. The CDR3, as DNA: TGTGCCAGCAGCGCCCTCGGGGGAGGCAGGGATACGCAGTATTTT.

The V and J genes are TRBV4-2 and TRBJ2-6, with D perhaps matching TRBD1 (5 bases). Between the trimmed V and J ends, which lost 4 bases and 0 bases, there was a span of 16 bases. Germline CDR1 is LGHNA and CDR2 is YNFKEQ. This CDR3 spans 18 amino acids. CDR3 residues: CASSPYQGPSSGANVLTF. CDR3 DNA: TGTGCCAGCAGCCCGTACCAGGGTCCCAGCTCTGGGGCCAACGTCCTGACTTTC.

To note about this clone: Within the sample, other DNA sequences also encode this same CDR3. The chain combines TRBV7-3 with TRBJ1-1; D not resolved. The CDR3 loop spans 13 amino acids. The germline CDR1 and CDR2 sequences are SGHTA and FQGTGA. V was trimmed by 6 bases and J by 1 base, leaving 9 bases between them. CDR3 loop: CASSSQENTEAFF. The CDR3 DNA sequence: TGTGCCAGCAGTTCCCAAGAGAACACTGAAGCTTTCTTT. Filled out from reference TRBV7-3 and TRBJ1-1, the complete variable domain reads GAGVSQTPSNKVTEKGKYVELRCDPISGHTALYWYRQSLGQGPEFLIYFQGTGAADDSGLPNDRFFAVRPEGSVSTLKIQRTERGDSAVYLCASSSQENTEAFFGQGTRLTVV.

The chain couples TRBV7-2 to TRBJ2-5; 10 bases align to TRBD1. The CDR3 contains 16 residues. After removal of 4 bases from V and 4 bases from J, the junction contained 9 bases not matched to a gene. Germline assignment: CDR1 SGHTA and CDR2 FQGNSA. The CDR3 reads CASSSQSGTGVETQYF. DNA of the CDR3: TGTGCCAGCAGCTCCCAGTCCGGGACAGGGGTAGAGACCCAGTACTTC.

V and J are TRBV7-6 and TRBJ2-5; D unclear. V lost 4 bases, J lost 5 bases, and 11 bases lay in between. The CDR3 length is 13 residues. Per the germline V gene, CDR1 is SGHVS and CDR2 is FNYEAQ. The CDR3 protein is CASSSTTLETQYF. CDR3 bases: TGTGCCAGCAGCTCAACTACTTTGGAGACCCAGTACTTC.

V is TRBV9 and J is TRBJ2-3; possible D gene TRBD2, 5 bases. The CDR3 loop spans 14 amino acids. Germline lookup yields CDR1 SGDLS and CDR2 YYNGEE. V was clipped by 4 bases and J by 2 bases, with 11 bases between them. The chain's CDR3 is CASSKLVPTDTQYF. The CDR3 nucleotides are TGTGCCAGCAGCAAACTAGTCCCCACAGATACGCAGTATTTT.